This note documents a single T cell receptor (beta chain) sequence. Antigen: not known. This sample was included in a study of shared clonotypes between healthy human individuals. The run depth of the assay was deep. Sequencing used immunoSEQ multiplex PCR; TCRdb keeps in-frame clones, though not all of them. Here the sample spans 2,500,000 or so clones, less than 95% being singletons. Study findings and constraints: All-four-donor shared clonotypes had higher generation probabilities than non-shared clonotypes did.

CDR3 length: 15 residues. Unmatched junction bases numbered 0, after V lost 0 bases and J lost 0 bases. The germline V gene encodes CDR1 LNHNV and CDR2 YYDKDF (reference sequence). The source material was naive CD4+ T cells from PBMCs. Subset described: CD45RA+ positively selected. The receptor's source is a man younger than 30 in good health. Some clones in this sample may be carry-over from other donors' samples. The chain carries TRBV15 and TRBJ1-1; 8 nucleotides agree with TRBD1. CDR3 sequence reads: CATSREQGVNTEAFF. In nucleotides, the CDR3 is TGTGCCACCAGCAGAGAACAGGGGGTGAACACTGAAGCTTTCTTT.